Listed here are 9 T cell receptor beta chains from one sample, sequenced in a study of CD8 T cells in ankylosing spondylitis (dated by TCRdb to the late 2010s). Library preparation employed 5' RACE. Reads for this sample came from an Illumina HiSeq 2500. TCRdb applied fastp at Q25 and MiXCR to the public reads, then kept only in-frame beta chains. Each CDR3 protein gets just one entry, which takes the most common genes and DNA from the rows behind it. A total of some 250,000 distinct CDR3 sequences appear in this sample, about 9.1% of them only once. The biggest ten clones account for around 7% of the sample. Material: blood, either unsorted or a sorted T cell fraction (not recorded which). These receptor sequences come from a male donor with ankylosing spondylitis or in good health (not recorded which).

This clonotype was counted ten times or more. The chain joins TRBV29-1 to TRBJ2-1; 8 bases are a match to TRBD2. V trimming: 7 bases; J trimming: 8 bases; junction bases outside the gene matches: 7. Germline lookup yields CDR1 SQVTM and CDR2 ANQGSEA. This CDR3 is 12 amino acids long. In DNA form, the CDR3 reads TGCAGCGCTCAATTGCGGGGGGATGAGCAGTTCTTC. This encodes CSAQLRGDEQFF.

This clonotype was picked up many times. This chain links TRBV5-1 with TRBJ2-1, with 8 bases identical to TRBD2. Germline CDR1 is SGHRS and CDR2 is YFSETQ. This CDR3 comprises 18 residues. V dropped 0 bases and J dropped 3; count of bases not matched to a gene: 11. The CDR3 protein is CASSLANAGGILYNEQFF. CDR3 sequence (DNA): TGCGCCAGCAGCTTGGCCAACGCGGGAGGTATTCTCTACAATGAGCAGTTCTTC.

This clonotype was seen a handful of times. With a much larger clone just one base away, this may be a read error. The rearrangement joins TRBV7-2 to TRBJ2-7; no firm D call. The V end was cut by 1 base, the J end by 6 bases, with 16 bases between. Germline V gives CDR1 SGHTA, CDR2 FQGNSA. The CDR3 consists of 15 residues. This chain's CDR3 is CASSLEGPAGCEQYF. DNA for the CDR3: TGTGCCAGCAGCTTAGAGGGTCCAGCAGGCTGCGAGCAGTACTTC.

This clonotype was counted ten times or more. CDR3 coding DNA: TGTGCCAGCAGCCAACAGGGGGCCAACACCTTC. Translated, it gives CASSQQGANTF. V is TRBV3-1 and J is TRBJ1-2, with TRBD1 matching 8 bases. CDR3 length: 11 residues. The germline V gene has CDR1 LGHDT and CDR2 YNNKEL (reference sequence). V lost 2 bases to trimming and J lost 12 bases; unmatched junction nucleotides: 2.

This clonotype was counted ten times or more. The CDR3 region has the DNA TGCAGTGCTGCCCCCCCAGGGCGGGTGTACAATGAGCAGTTCTTC. It encodes CSAAPPGRVYNEQFF. The rearrangement joins TRBV20-1 to TRBJ2-1; D tentatively fits TRBD1 or TRBD2 (5 bases each). Germline CDR1 reads DFQATT; CDR2 reads SNEGSKA (reference sequence). This CDR3 contains 15 residues. V lost 5 bases to trimming and J lost 4 bases, with 18 bases between them.

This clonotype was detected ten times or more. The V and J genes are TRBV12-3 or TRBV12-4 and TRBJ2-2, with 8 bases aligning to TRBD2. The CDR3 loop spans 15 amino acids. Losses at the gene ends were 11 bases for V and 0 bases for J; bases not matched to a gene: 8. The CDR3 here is CASGAGGANTGELFF. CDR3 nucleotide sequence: TGTGCCTCGGGGGCGGGGGGCGCGAACACCGGGGAGCTGTTTTTT.

CDR3 DNA: TGTGCCAGCAGTCGCCCCGACAGGGATACGCAGTATTTT. Translation gives CASSRPDRDTQYF. The rearrangement uses TRBV6-2 or TRBV6-3 and TRBJ2-3; D might be TRBD1 (6 bases). The length of the CDR3 is 13 residues. Looked up from germline, CDR1 is MNHEY and CDR2 is SVGEGT. Trimming pared 5 bases from V and 6 bases from J, leaving 12 bases between.

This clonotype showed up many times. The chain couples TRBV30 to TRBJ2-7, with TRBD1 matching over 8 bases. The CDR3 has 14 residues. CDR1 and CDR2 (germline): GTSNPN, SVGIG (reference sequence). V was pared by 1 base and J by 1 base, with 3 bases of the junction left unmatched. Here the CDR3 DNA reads TGTGCCTGGAGTGAAGGGACAGGTTCCTACGAGCAGTACTTC. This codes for CAWSEGTGSYEQYF.

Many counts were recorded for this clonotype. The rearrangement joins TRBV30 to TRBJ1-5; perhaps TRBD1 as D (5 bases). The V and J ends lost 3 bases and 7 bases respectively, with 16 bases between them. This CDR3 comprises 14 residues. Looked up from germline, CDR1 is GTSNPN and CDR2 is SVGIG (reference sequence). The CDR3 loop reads CAWSRQPPGQPQHF. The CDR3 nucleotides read TGTGCCTGGAGCAGACAGCCCCCGGGGCAGCCCCAGCATTTT.